These T cell receptor beta chains were read from a single sample in a study of cytomegalovirus exposure and HLA in healthy donors. Assay: immunoSEQ multiplex PCR; the TCRdb copy retains only in-frame clones and omits some. Found here are some 130,000 clones; the top ten clones hold roughly 2%. Input material: PBMCs. The receptors shown here come from a woman aged 55-70 years in good health and CMV-seronegative. Both conserved end residues are part of each CDR3.

J: TRBJ2-3; V: TRBV7-7; CDR3: CASSLGRGDTQYF
J: TRBJ1-5; V: TRBV27; CDR3: CASSSQGMGQPQHF
J: TRBJ2-7; V: TRBV7-3; CDR3: CASSFKGSDEQYF
J: TRBJ1-1; V: TRBV28; CDR3: CASRARGGIWAFF
J: TRBJ1-6; V: TRBV7-8; CDR3: CASAPSPGTGNKISPLHF
J: TRBJ2-7; V: TRBV15; CDR3: CATSGDRGAYEQYF
J: TRBJ2-5; V: TRBV2; CDR3: CASGEETQYF
J: TRBJ1-4; V: TRBV28; CDR3: CASSLERGHFLTTNEKLFF
J: TRBJ2-2; V: TRBV2; CDR3: CASSPTSGGAGELFF
J: TRBJ2-7; V: TRBV29-1; CDR3: CSVGSLGSGYYEQYF
J: TRBJ2-5; V: TRBV11-2; CDR3: CASSIIQGGETQYF
J: TRBJ1-1; V: TRBV7-2; CDR3: CASSPLPQYEAFF
J: -; V: TRBV5-1; CDR3: CASTLGGTANYEQYF
J: TRBJ2-5; V: TRBV10-3; CDR3: CAISDTGTGGGETQYF
J: TRBJ1-2; V: TRBV28; CDR3: CASSIGTKRGYTF
J: TRBJ1-2; V: TRBV28; CDR3: CASSPHLPGGGNYGYTF
J: TRBJ1-2; V: TRBV27; CDR3: CASSPNAFGLYGYTF
J: TRBJ2-2; V: TRBV28; CDR3: CASSSGLAGTGELFF
J: TRBJ1-2; V: TRBV7-2; CDR3: CASSLAAGSGYTF
J: TRBJ2-5; V: TRBV2; CDR3: CASGGQTGQETQYF
J: TRBJ1-1; V: TRBV12-5; CDR3: CASGLSENTEAFF
J: TRBJ2-2; V: TRBV6-1; CDR3: CASSEFRGWPGELFF
J: TRBJ1-6; V: TRBV2; CDR3: CASSELGGNNSPLHF
J: TRBJ2-1; V: TRBV10-3; CDR3: CAIRGGGGTSGRAVYNEQFF
J: TRBJ2-7; V: TRBV9; CDR3: CASSVELQDEQYF
J: TRBJ2-5; V: TRBV4-1; CDR3: CASSQEMWAVETQYF
J: TRBJ1-1; V: TRBV9; CDR3: CASSVVRGRGNTEAFF
J: TRBJ2-1; V: TRBV14; CDR3: CASSHVAYNEQFF
J: TRBJ1-1; V: TRBV5-4; CDR3: CASSFPDRVNTEAFF
J: TRBJ2-1; V: TRBV27; CDR3: CASSKPRPGLAGVGAYNEQFF
J: TRBJ2-2; V: TRBV7-8; CDR3: CASSQRERGDLTGELFF
J: TRBJ1-4; V: TRBV2; CDR3: CASSAGQGATNEKLFF
J: TRBJ2-4; V: TRBV6-6; CDR3: CASNPEGAAVNIQCF
J: TRBJ1-6; V: TRBV9; CDR3: CASSVSSPMYNSPLHF
J: TRBJ1-2; V: TRBV5-1; CDR3: CASSGLGQGYTF
J: TRBJ1-2; V: TRBV2; CDR3: CASSEVGRGQGGYTF
J: TRBJ2-7; V: TRBV4-1; CDR3: CASSQGETGGYEQYF